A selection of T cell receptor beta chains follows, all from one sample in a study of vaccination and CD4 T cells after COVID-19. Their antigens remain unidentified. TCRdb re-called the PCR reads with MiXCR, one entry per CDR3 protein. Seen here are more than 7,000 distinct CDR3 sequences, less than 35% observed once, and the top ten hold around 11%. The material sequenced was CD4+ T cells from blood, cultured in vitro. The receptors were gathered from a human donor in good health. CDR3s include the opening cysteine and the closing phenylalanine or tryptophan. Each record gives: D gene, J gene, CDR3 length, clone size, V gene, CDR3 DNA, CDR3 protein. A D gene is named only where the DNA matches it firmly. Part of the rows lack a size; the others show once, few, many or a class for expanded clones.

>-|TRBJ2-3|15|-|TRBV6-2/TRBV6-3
TGTGCCAGCAGTTACGGAGGGGTACCCACAGATACGCAGTATTTT
CASSYGGVPTDTQYF
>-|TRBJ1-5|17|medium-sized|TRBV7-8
TGTGCCAGCAGCCTTCGGGCCCTCGGTTATAGCAATCAGCCCCAGCATTTT
CASSLRALGYSNQPQHF
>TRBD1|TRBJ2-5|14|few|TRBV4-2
TGTGCCAGCAGCCTTACGGACAGGGACGAGACCCAGTACTTC
CASSLTDRDETQYF
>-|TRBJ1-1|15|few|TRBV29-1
TGCAGCGTACAACCCGGGTGGGGAATGAACACTGAAGCTTTCTTT
CSVQPGWGMNTEAFF
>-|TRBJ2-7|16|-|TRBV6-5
TGTGCCAGCAGTTACTCGCTCGGGGTATCAACGGGCGAGCAGTACTTC
CASSYSLGVSTGEQYF
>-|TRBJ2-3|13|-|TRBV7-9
TGTGCCACCGATTCCCACCGCACAGATACGCAGTATTTT
CATDSHRTDTQYF
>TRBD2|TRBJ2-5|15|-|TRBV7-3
TGTGTCAGCAGCCCAGATAGCGGGAGCTCGGAGACCCAGTACTTC
CVSSPDSGSSETQYF
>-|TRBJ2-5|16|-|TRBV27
TGTGCCAGCAGTTTTAGGGGAAATTGGTTCACAGAGACCCAGTACTTC
CASSFRGNWFTETQYF
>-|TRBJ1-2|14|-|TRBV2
TGTGCCAGCAGCCCCAACTTGGGGTTGGATGGCTACACCTTC
CASSPNLGLDGYTF
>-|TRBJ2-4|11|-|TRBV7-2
TGTGCCAGCAGCTGGGGTGGAGGGAGGAACTTC
CASSWGGGRNF
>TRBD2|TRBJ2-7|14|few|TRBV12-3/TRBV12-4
TGTGCCAGCAGTCGTAGCGGGAGTACCTACGAGCAGTACTTC
CASSRSGSTYEQYF
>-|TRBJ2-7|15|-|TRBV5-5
TGTGCCAGCAGCTTGGGGGACTCCCTCTCCTACGAGCAGTACTTC
CASSLGDSLSYEQYF
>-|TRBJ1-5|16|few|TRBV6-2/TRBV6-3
TGTGCCAGCAGCCGATCCCTGATTCGTAGCAATCAGCCCCAGCATTTT
CASSRSLIRSNQPQHF
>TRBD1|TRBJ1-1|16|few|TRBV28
TGTGCCAGCAGTCTAGGAGCCTGGGACAGCCCAAGTGAAGCTTTCTTT
CASSLGAWDSPSEAFF
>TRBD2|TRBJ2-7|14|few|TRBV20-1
TGCAGTGCACCACTAGCGGGAGTATTTCTCGAGCAGTACTTC
CSAPLAGVFLEQYF
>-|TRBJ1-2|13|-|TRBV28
TGTGCCAGCAGTTTTGAGGGGATGCGAGGCTACACCTTC
CASSFEGMRGYTF
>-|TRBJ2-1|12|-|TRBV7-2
TGTGCCAGCAGCTTACGTTTGGGGGACGAGTTCTTC
CASSLRLGDEFF
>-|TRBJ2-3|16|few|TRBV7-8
TGTGCCAGCAGCTTAGTTGCGGGACGCGTCCGTGATACGCAGTATTTT
CASSLVAGRVRDTQYF
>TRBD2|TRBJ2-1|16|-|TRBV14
TGTGCCAGCAGCCAAGATCCCAGCGGGAGGTTCAATGAGCAGTTCTTC
CASSQDPSGRFNEQFF
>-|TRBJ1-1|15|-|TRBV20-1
TGCAGTGCTGGAGAAGTGGCAGGGGCTGACATCGAAGCTTTCTTT
CSAGEVAGADIEAFF